This T cell receptor beta chain is drawn from a study of neurological immune-mediated disorders. Study-wide background: Multiple sclerosis patients numbered approximately 34, of whom around 31 were relapsing-remitting and 3 secondary progressive. Findings and caveats of the study: HTLV-1-associated myelopathy had the most TCR clonal expansion, and multiple sclerosis had the least, less than healthy controls.

This clonotype was observed at least ten times. The antigen remains unidentified. The germline gives CDR1 SGDLS, CDR2 YYNGEE. This CDR3 is 17 amino acids long. V was clipped by 3 bases and J by 2 bases; unmatched bases: 13. 5'RACE with 10-nucleotide random UMIs produced the cDNA. In each sequencing run, over 180 million TCR-beta sequences were generated from 15-18 subjects. TCRdb re-derived calls from the 5' RACE reads in MiXCR, one entry per CDR3 protein. The sample gives about 58,000 distinct CDR3 sequences, 3% to 4% of which show up once; approximately 7.1% is in the top ten. The sample taken for sequencing was PBMCs. This chain connects TRBV9 to TRBJ1-2; 7 bases match TRBD1. This clonotype originated in a woman between 55 and 75 years old with multiple sclerosis. The CDR3: CASSEPSYGTANYGYTF. The CDR3 DNA reads as TGTGCCAGCAGCGAGCCCTCCTACGGGACAGCGAACTATGGCTACACCTTC.